Sequencing of this TCR beta chain was carried out in a study of CD8 T cells in ankylosing spondylitis. Study results and caveats: Typical of ankylosing spondylitis blood, it appeared, was a TCR beta motif of several highly homologous variants. Within matched ankylosing spondylitis synovial fluid, disease-linked clones were reportedly significantly enriched.

The CDR3 length is 17 residues. The V gene's germline CDR1 is SGHRS and CDR2 YFSETQ. The J segment lost 3 bases and the V segment lost 4 bases, leaving 14 bases of the junction unmatched. This clonotype came up many times. The antigen remains undetermined. Making use of molecular barcodes, quantitative 5'-RACE generated TCR beta libraries. TCRdb re-called the 5' RACE reads through MiXCR, storing one row per CDR3 protein. The sample records about 160,000 distinct CDR3 sequences, around 20% being singletons. The clonotype was recovered from a male donor with ankylosing spondylitis or in good health (not recorded which). V gene TRBV5-1 combines with J gene TRBJ2-3, with TRBD2 identical over 7 bases. Sequencing was done on a sample of blood, either unsorted or a sorted T cell fraction (not recorded which). CDR3 in DNA: TGCGCCAGCAGCCCCCGTGTTTCCCAGCGGGATACAGATACGCAGTATTTT. Amino acids: CASSPRVSQRDTDTQYF.